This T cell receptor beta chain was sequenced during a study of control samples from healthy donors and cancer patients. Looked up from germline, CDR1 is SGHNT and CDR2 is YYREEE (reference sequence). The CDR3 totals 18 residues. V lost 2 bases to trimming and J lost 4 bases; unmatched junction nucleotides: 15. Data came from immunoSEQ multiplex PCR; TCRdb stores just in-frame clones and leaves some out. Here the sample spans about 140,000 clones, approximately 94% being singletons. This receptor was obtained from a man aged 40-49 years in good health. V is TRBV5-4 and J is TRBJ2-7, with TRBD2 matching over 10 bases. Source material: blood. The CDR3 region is CASSFQRGGIERTYEQYF. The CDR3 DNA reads TGTGCCAGCAGCTTCCAGCGGGGGGGCATAGAGAGGACTTACGAGCAGTACTTC.